Listed here is a single T cell receptor beta chain. Its antigen is not identified. A much larger clone lies a single base off, so this may be a read error. The final CDR3 position lacks the conserved phenylalanine or tryptophan, pointing to a likely read error. The sample originates from a study of T cells in Graves' hyperthyroidism and ophthalmopathy. Broader study findings: A 13 V-J model separated ophthalmopathy from stable hyperthyroidism.

Recently diagnosed hyperthyroidism of less than 2 months' duration affected patients aged 18 to 65. Amplification of TCR beta CDR3 regions was performed using RNA transcripts as template. First-round RT-PCR with HTBI primers amplified the TCR CDR3 region. TCRdb reprocessed the multiplex PCR reads via MiXCR and lists one record per CDR3 protein. The table lists 550,000 to 800,000 distinct CDR3 sequences, roughly 17% of them singletons, with around 16% in the top ten. The sequencing sample was made of blood. The clonotype comes from a man aged 50 or older with Graves' hyperthyroidism.

The CDR3 is CASSNRQGSNEQFL. CDR3 coding DNA: TGTGCCAGCAGTAACCGACAGGGCAGCAATGAGCAGTTCCTC. The chain joins TRBV27 to TRBJ2-1; TRBD1 matches at 7 bases. The CDR3 length is 14 residues. CDR1 and CDR2 from the germline V gene are MNHEY and SMNVEV (reference sequence). Germline trimming cut 5 bases from V and 6 bases from J; bases unmatched to any gene: 7.